This entry features one T cell receptor (beta chain) sequence. The data stem from a study of blood T cell repertoires in COVID-19. Assay: immunoSEQ multiplex PCR; the TCRdb copy retains only in-frame clones and omits some. The sample has tens of thousands of clones; about nine tenths are singletons. Germline values: CDR1 SGDLS, CDR2 YYNGEE. The CDR3 is made up of 15 amino acids. Trimming pared 4 bases from V and 0 bases from J, leaving 11 bases between. The chain uses TRBV9 and TRBJ1-5; TRBD1 might be the D (6 bases). This clonotype originated in a man between 65 and 79 years old with active or convalescent COVID-19. The sequencing input was peripheral blood. The CDR3 DNA reads TGTGCCAGCAGCCCAGGGGTCGATAGCAATCAGCCCCAGCATTTT. Its translation is CASSPGVDSNQPQHF.